Presented here are 14 T cell receptor beta chains from one specimen sequenced in a study of blood T cell repertoires in COVID-19. Sequenced by immunoSEQ multiplex PCR; TCRdb stores in-frame clones only, minus some. The table records fewer than 350,000 clones, around 81% of them present only once. Sequencing input: peripheral blood. All receptors derive from a woman aged 55-70 years with active or convalescent COVID-19.

This chain uses TRBV6-5 with TRBJ2-7; TRBD2 might be the D (6 bases). The CDR3 is 16 amino acids. Germline V gene sequence: CDR1 MNHEY, CDR2 SVGAGI. Trimming stripped 2 bases from V and 0 bases from J, with 14 bases between. The CDR3 region is CASSYGPRGTSYEQYF. The CDR3 DNA is TGTGCCAGCAGTTACGGTCCCCGGGGGACCTCCTACGAGCAGTACTTC.

The chain links TRBV21-1 to TRBJ2-2; the table names TRBD2, a call not compared with the DNA. TRBV21-1 is annotated as a pseudogene. This CDR3 spans 13 amino acids. DNA of the CDR3: TGTGCCAGCAAGGGTGGGAGTACCGGGGAGCTGTTTTTT. Translated, it gives CASKGGSTGELFF.

J is TRBJ1-1 and V is TRBV15; D uncertain. V lost 1 base and J lost 4, with 10 bases in between. This CDR3 spans 14 amino acids. CDR1 and CDR2 (germline): LNHNV, YYDKDF (reference sequence). The DNA of the CDR3 is TGTGCCACCAGCAGAGTGGCGGAGGGCACTGAAGCTTTCTTT. Translation: CATSRVAEGTEAFF.

This clone has just one count. The chain has TRBV5-1 and TRBJ2-3; no firm D call. Per germline, CDR1 SGHRS and CDR2 YFSETQ. The germline V and J ends were trimmed by 0 bases and 2 bases, with 16 bases remaining between them. The CDR3 is 17 residues long. CDR3 protein: CASSLALTLPYTDTQYF. The CDR3, as DNA: TGCGCCAGCAGCTTGGCTCTGACATTGCCCTACACAGATACGCAGTATTTT.

CDR3 sequence: CASSIEHRSADTQYF. The CDR3 DNA follows: TGTGCCAGTAGTATAGAGCACAGGTCCGCAGATACGCAGTATTTT. The rearrangement joins TRBV19 to TRBJ2-3; a weak D match, TRBD1 (5 bases). CDR3 size: 15 residues. Between the trimmed V and J ends, which lost 0 bases and 4 bases, there was a span of 11 bases. The germline CDR1 and CDR2 sequences are LNHDA and SQIVND (reference sequence).

The chain recombines TRBV27 with TRBJ2-1; 8 bases are shared with TRBD1. The CDR3 is made up of 19 amino acids. The V gene's germline CDR1 is MNHEY and CDR2 SMNVEV (reference sequence). Trimming took 8 bases from V and 4 from J; bases not matched to a gene: 22. The CDR3 bases are TGTGCCAGCTCCGCCGACAGGGGCGCCTGGGTCGCCCTTTACAATGAGCAGTTCTTC. It is translated as CASSADRGAWVALYNEQFF.

This clone was recorded once. The chain joins TRBV6-5 to TRBJ1-2; D is possibly TRBD1 (6 bases). The CDR3 has 14 amino acids. Germline V gene lookup returns CDR1 MNHEY and CDR2 SVGAGI. Deletions cut 0 bases from V and 7 bases from J, with 12 bases between. The CDR3 DNA reads TGTGCCAGCAGTTACTCGAGGGGGTACGGTGGCTACACCTTC. Translated, it gives CASSYSRGYGGYTF.

The chain links TRBV5-1 to TRBJ2-7; 7 positions agree with TRBD1. Trimming cost V 0 bases and J 3 bases; bases outside gene matches: 6. There are 15 residues in the CDR3. The V gene's germline CDR1 is SGHRS and CDR2 YFSETQ. As DNA, the CDR3 is TGCGCCAGCAGCTTGGCCACCGACAGGGTCTACGAGCAGTACTTC. Translation gives CASSLATDRVYEQYF.

This clone was observed once. The same CDR3 can be traced to other DNA sequences in this sample. This chain connects TRBV4-3 to TRBJ2-2; TRBD2 agrees at 7 bases. V lost 1 base and J lost 1; bases outside the gene matches: 9. CDR3 size: 18 residues. Germline assignment: CDR1 LGHNA and CDR2 YSLEER. The CDR3 region has the DNA TGCGCCAGCAGCCAAGCTTGGGGGTTAGCGGGGAACACCGGGGAGCTGTTTTTT. As protein: CASSQAWGLAGNTGELFF.

The V gene is TRBV2, the J gene TRBJ1-5; the D gene is possibly TRBD1 (6 bases). The CDR3 runs to 14 residues. Germline assignment: CDR1 SNHLY and CDR2 FYNNEI. V was clipped by 0 bases and J by 5 bases, with 8 bases between them. CDR3 DNA sequence: TGTGCCAGCAGTGAAGCCAACAGGGATCAGCCCCAGCATTTT. Protein sequence: CASSEANRDQPQHF.

CDR3 sequence (DNA): TGTGCCAGCAGCACGACAGGGAACGAAAAACTGTTTTTT. It encodes CASSTTGNEKLFF. The chain couples TRBV5-5 to TRBJ1-4, with 7 bases fitting TRBD1. The CDR3 covers 13 residues. The germline CDR1 and CDR2 sequences are SGHKS and YYEKEE (reference sequence). V shed 4 bases and J 8 bases; nucleotides not matched to a gene: 5.

This chain joins TRBV5-1 and TRBJ2-7, with TRBD1 matching 10 bases. The junction had 6 bases not matched to a gene; V was cut back by 7 bases and J by 5 bases. Germline V gives CDR1 SGHRS, CDR2 YFSETQ. This CDR3 is 13 amino acids long. The CDR3 DNA follows: TGCGCCAGCGCGGGGACAGGGGACCACGAGCAGTACTTC. Its translation is CASAGTGDHEQYF.

The rearrangement links TRBV9 to TRBJ2-5; D is unresolved. V lost 4 bases and J lost 2, with 12 bases in between. Germline V lookup: CDR1 SGDLS, CDR2 YYNGEE. The length of the CDR3 is 14 residues. This CDR3 is CASSPRPTQETQYF. In DNA, the CDR3 is TGTGCCAGCAGCCCTCGGCCGACTCAAGAGACCCAGTACTTC.

This clone has a single count. This chain connects TRBV25-1 to TRBJ2-7, with TRBD2 identical over 10 bases. The V gene's germline CDR1 is MGHDK and CDR2 SYGVNS. J lost 6 bases, V lost 8 bases, and 10 bases had no gene match. CDR3 length equals 14 residues. CDR3 nucleotide sequence: TGTGCCAGCGGCAGCGGGGGGGCAGAACTCGAGCAGTACTTC. Translating gives CASGSGGAELEQYF.